This T cell receptor beta chain was recorded in a study of blood T cell repertoires in COVID-19. The overall study: In each case, the material was cDNA or gDNA derived from T cells, B-cell-depleted T cells, or PBMCs.

Under the authors' procedure: Amplifying reference gene primers gave estimates of nucleated cell counts. The method was immunoSEQ multiplex PCR; TCRdb's version includes in-frame clones alone and lacks a portion of them. V and J calls and clone size are copied from that table; D and trimming were computed from the DNA. The table shows approximately 400,000 clones, with approximately 90% occurring only once. Participants were aged about 18 to 100 years, lived in 20 to 30 US areas, and enrolled virtually. Participants were placed into cohorts based on the clinical history they reported. The CDR3 is 13 residues long. CDR1 is LNHDA and CDR2 is SQIVND in the germline V gene (reference sequence). Deletions cut 5 bases from V and 7 bases from J, with 14 bases between.

The sample was PBMCs or T cells enriched from blood (not recorded which). The sequence was obtained from a woman between 40 and 55 years old who had been exposed to COVID-19. The gene calls are TRBV19 and TRBJ1-2, with a weak D call TRBD1 (5 bases). CDR3 DNA: TGTGCCAGTAGTCTCAGGGTTCCGGGTGGCTACACCTTC. It encodes CASSLRVPGGYTF.